The 20 T cell receptor beta chains below all came from one sample that was sequenced in a study of T cell responses to AZD1222 COVID-19 vaccine. The data were produced by immunoSEQ multiplex PCR, yet TCRdb's version contains in-frame clones alone and is incomplete. The repertoire has 140,000 to 150,000 clones, about 87% of them found once; the top ten carry about 14%. The input for sequencing was peripheral blood, taken on day 0 of AZD1222 vaccination. These receptors came from an adult in good health.

V is TRBV19 and J is TRBJ2-7; 7 positions agree with TRBD1. Trimming took 5 bases from V and 3 from J; bases not matched to a gene: 7. In germline, CDR1 is LNHDA, CDR2 SQIVND (reference sequence). The CDR3 consists of 14 residues. CDR3 sequence: CASSAQGSHYEQYF. CDR3 DNA: TGTGCCAGTAGTGCACAGGGGTCACACTACGAGCAGTACTTC.

This chain uses TRBV11-2 with TRBJ1-1; maybe TRBD1 (5 bases). This CDR3 is built from 15 residues. The V gene lost 1 base and the J gene lost 6 bases, with 15 bases spanning the gap. CDR1 and CDR2 from the germline V gene are SGHAT and FQNNGV. The CDR3 DNA sequence: TGTGCCAGCAGCTTAGTGGTCAGGCTAGGGGCTGAAGCTTTCTTT. It encodes CASSLVVRLGAEAFF. Full variable domain (rest looked up from reference TRBV11-2 and TRBJ1-1): EAGVAQSPRYKIIEKRQSVAFWCNPISGHATLYWYQQILGQGPKLLIQFQNNGVVDDSQLPKDRFSAERLKGVDSTLKIQPAKLEDSAVYLCASSLVVRLGAEAFFGQGTRLTVV.

This clone appeared a few times. This chain uses TRBV7-9 with TRBJ1-3; TRBD1 is a possible D gene (6 bases). Germline V gives CDR1 SEHNR, CDR2 FQNEAQ (reference sequence). Trimming pared 3 bases from V and 3 bases from J, leaving 15 bases between. The CDR3 consists of 16 residues. The CDR3 coding sequence is TGTGCCAGCAGCTTCTATGGGCAGGGGCTTGGAAACACCATATATTTT. This sequence encodes CASSFYGQGLGNTIYF.

V is TRBV15 and J is TRBJ1-6; no clear D. Germline V gene lookup returns CDR1 LNHNV and CDR2 YYDKDF (reference sequence). The germline V and J ends were trimmed by 0 bases and 8 bases, with 5 bases remaining between them. CDR3 length equals 13 residues. This CDR3 is CATSRDTDSPLHF. CDR3 DNA sequence: TGTGCCACCAGCAGAGATACAGATTCACCCCTCCACTTT.

The V and J genes are TRBV5-1 and TRBJ1-1; 7 bases match TRBD1. With 5 bases clipped from V and 2 bases from J, the junction kept 9 bases outside the gene matches. Germline V gene sequence: CDR1 SGHRS, CDR2 YFSETQ. The CDR3 runs 15 residues. This CDR3 is CASSPPTGSNTEAFF. CDR3 sequence (DNA): TGCGCCAGCAGTCCTCCGACAGGGAGCAACACTGAAGCTTTCTTT.

The rearrangement links TRBV9 to TRBJ2-7, with 9 bases that match TRBD1. V gave up 4 bases and J gave up 3 bases; unmatched junction bases: 5. The CDR3 runs to 14 residues. Looked up from germline, CDR1 is SGDLS and CDR2 is YYNGEE. The CDR3 nucleotides are TGTGCCAGCAGCCCAGCGGGACAGGGCTACGAGCAGTACTTC. Protein product: CASSPAGQGYEQYF.

The gene calls are TRBV6-4 and TRBJ1-2; 7 bases are a match to TRBD1. The CDR3 is made up of 13 amino acids. The junction had 1 base not matched to a gene; V was cut back by 2 bases and J by 4 bases. Germline CDR1 reads MRHNA; CDR2 reads SNTAGT. CDR3 sequence: CASSDRGPYGYTF. The DNA of the CDR3 is TGTGCCAGCAGTGACAGGGGGCCCTATGGCTACACCTTC.

The chain has TRBV14 and TRBJ2-5, with D possibly being TRBD2 (5 bases). This CDR3 contains 15 residues. Germline lookup yields CDR1 SGHDN and CDR2 FVKESK. V lost 0 bases and J 5 bases, leaving 13 bases between the germline ends. The CDR3 DNA is TGTGCCAGCAGCCAAGATCCGGGGATCAGGGAGACCCAGTACTTC. Translating it yields CASSQDPGIRETQYF. Variable domain in full (rest from reference TRBV14 and TRBJ2-5): EAGVTQFPSHSVIEKGQTVTLRCDPISGHDNLYWYRRVMGKEIKFLLHFVKESKQDESGMPNNRFLAERTGGTYSTLKVQPAELEDSGVYFCASSQDPGIRETQYFGPGTRLLVL.

This sequence joins TRBV10-3 and TRBJ1-2, with D unclear. This CDR3 contains 13 residues. Germline-derived CDR1 and CDR2 are ENHRY and SYGVKD. The V gene lost 8 bases and the J gene lost 2 bases, with 12 bases spanning the gap. The CDR3 region is CAIGEEGNYGYTF. CDR3 sequence (DNA): TGTGCCATCGGGGAGGAGGGAAACTATGGCTACACCTTC.

The chain is built from TRBV5-4 and TRBJ1-5; a weak D match, TRBD1 (6 bases). Germline assignment: CDR1 SGHNT and CDR2 YYREEE (reference sequence). The germline V and J ends were trimmed by 3 bases and 0 bases, with 16 bases remaining between them. This CDR3 is built from 17 residues. This CDR3 is CASSSGTGGPSNQPQHF. Written as DNA, the CDR3 is TGTGCCAGCAGCTCCGGTACGGGGGGGCCTAGCAATCAGCCCCAGCATTTT.

V gene TRBV6-2 or TRBV6-3 combines with J gene TRBJ1-1; D gene uncertain. Trimming left V 2 bases short and J 10 bases short, with 17 bases between. This CDR3 spans 14 amino acids. Germline-derived CDR1 and CDR2 are MNHEY and SVGEGT. The CDR3 DNA sequence: TGTGCCAGCAGTTACGGGAGAGGGCGGGAAAGAGCTTTCTTT. Protein product: CASSYGRGRERAFF.

This clone was seen only once. V and J are TRBV5-1 and TRBJ2-7; either TRBD1 or TRBD2 may supply D (5 bases each). V was trimmed by 4 bases and J by 3 bases, leaving 20 bases between them. The germline CDR1 and CDR2 sequences are SGHRS and YFSETQ. This CDR3 is built from 16 residues. The CDR3 spells CASSRVGDGTIYEQYF. The CDR3 DNA reads TGCGCCAGCAGCCGGGTTGGGGACGGCACTATCTACGAGCAGTACTTC.

The chain recombines TRBV11-2 with TRBJ1-5; D call uncertain. The ends were cut back, 0 bases at V and 1 base at J, with 7 bases in the middle. This CDR3 is 15 amino acids long. Germline V gene lookup returns CDR1 SGHAT and CDR2 FQNNGV. The CDR3: CASSLDSSSNQPQHF. In DNA, the CDR3 is TGTGCCAGCAGCTTAGATAGTTCCAGCAATCAGCCCCAGCATTTT.

The gene calls are TRBV28 and TRBJ1-2, with D uncertain. The V gene lost 5 bases and the J gene lost 2 bases, with 12 bases spanning the gap. CDR1 and CDR2 from the germline V gene are MDHEN and SYDVKM. The CDR3 loop spans 14 amino acids. The CDR3 loop reads CASSRIGGNYGYTF. The CDR3 nucleotides are TGTGCCAGCAGTAGAATAGGAGGGAACTATGGCTACACCTTC.

The genes are TRBV5-4 and TRBJ2-7, with TRBD2 matching over 10 bases. Germline values: CDR1 SGHNT, CDR2 YYREEE (reference sequence). The CDR3 totals 15 residues. J gave up 0 bases and V 5 bases, and 5 bases lay outside the gene matches. CDR3 loop: CASSLAGGPSYEQYF. The CDR3 DNA is TGTGCCAGCAGTTTAGCGGGGGGCCCCTCCTACGAGCAGTACTTC.

The CDR3 here is CASSVRSSSYEQYF. CDR3 nucleotides: TGTGCCAGCAGCGTTCGGAGTAGCTCCTACGAGCAGTACTTC. V usage is TRBV9 and J usage is TRBJ2-7; D call uncertain. V was clipped by 2 bases and J by 0 bases, with 9 bases between them. Looked up from germline, CDR1 is SGDLS and CDR2 is YYNGEE. CDR3 length equals 14 residues.

The chain combines TRBV5-6 with TRBJ1-1, with 9 positions matching TRBD1. CDR3 length: 17 amino acids. The trim removed 0 bases at V and 1 base at J, leaving 7 bases unmatched. The V gene's germline CDR1 is SGHDT and CDR2 YYEEEE. The CDR3 DNA follows: TGTGCCAGCAGCTTGGACAGGGGGCGGATTGGGAACACTGAAGCTTTCTTT. This sequence encodes CASSLDRGRIGNTEAFF.

This chain uses TRBV7-3 with TRBJ1-1; maybe TRBD1 (6 bases). CDR1 and CDR2 from the germline V gene are SGHTA and FQGTGA. This CDR3 is built from 11 residues. Trimming pared 3 bases from V and 7 bases from J, leaving 6 bases between. CDR3 DNA: TGTGCCAGCAGCTTGGACAGTGAAGCTTTCTTT. Its translation: CASSLDSEAFF. Full variable domain (remainder filled in from reference TRBV7-3 and TRBJ1-1): GAGVSQTPSNKVTEKGKYVELRCDPISGHTALYWYRQSLGQGPEFLIYFQGTGAADDSGLPNDRFFAVRPEGSVSTLKIQRTERGDSAVYLCASSLDSEAFFGQGTRLTVV.

The genes are TRBV5-5 and TRBJ1-4; D perhaps matches TRBD1 (6 bases). CDR1 and CDR2 from the germline V gene are SGHKS and YYEKEE (reference sequence). The CDR3 is 14 residues long. Trimming removed 2 bases from V and 3 bases from J, with 8 bases in between. The CDR3 bases are TGTGCCAGCAGCTTACAGGGCTCTAATGAAAAACTGTTTTTT. Its protein is CASSLQGSNEKLFF.

This chain uses TRBV20-1 with TRBJ2-5; TRBD2 is a possible D gene (5 bases). CDR1 and CDR2 from the germline V gene are DFQATT and SNEGSKA (reference sequence). The CDR3 is 11 amino acids. Trimming left V 8 bases short and J 2 bases short, with 9 bases between. The CDR3 DNA follows: TGCAGTCCAACTAGTCAAGAGACCCAGTACTTC. Its protein product is CSPTSQETQYF.